This T cell receptor (beta chain) was sequenced in a study of CD8 T cells in ankylosing spondylitis. Overall study findings and caveats: Apparently characteristic of ankylosing spondylitis blood was a TCR beta motif (eight highly homologous variants).

V lost 5 bases to trimming and J lost 8 bases; unmatched junction nucleotides: 12. This CDR3 region has 15 residues. Germline V gene sequence: CDR1 LGHNA, CDR2 YNFKEQ. Each CDR3 protein gets one entry after TCRdb re-called the 5' RACE reads with MiXCR. The sample includes hundreds of thousands of distinct CDR3 sequences, about 10% of them seen just once. Comment on this clonotype: What it binds is unknown.

The rearrangement uses TRBV4-2 and TRBJ1-2; TRBD1 aligns across 9 bases. This TCR was recovered from a male donor with ankylosing spondylitis. The sample was blood, either unsorted or a sorted T cell fraction (not recorded which). For the CDR3, the DNA is TGTGCCAGCAGCTCCCGGGACAGGGATGAAAGAGGCTACACCTTC. Translation: CASSSRDRDERGYTF.